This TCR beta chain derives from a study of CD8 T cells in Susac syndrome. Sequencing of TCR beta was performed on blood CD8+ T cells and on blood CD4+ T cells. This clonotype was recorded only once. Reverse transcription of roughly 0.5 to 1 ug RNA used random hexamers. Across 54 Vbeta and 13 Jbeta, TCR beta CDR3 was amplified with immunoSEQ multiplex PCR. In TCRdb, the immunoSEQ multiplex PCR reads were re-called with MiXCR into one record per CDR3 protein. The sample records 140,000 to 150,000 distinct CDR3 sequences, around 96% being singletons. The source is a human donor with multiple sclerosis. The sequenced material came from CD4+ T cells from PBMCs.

CDR3 sequence reads: CASSLGQGDTQYF. Here the CDR3 DNA reads TGTGCCAGCAGCTTGGGACAGGGGGATACGCAGTATTTT. The V gene is TRBV5-4, the J gene TRBJ2-3, with 8 bases that match TRBD1. Per germline, CDR1 SGHNT and CDR2 YYREEE (reference sequence). The CDR3 is 13 residues long. The ends lost 0 bases at V and 6 bases at J; junction bases unmatched: 0. Full variable domain (rest looked up from reference TRBV5-4 and TRBJ2-3): ETGVTQSPTHLIKTRGQQVTLRCSSQSGHNTVSWYQQALGQGPQFIFQYYREEENGRGNFPPRFSGLQFPNYSSELNVNALELDDSALYLCASSLGQGDTQYFGPGTRLTVL.